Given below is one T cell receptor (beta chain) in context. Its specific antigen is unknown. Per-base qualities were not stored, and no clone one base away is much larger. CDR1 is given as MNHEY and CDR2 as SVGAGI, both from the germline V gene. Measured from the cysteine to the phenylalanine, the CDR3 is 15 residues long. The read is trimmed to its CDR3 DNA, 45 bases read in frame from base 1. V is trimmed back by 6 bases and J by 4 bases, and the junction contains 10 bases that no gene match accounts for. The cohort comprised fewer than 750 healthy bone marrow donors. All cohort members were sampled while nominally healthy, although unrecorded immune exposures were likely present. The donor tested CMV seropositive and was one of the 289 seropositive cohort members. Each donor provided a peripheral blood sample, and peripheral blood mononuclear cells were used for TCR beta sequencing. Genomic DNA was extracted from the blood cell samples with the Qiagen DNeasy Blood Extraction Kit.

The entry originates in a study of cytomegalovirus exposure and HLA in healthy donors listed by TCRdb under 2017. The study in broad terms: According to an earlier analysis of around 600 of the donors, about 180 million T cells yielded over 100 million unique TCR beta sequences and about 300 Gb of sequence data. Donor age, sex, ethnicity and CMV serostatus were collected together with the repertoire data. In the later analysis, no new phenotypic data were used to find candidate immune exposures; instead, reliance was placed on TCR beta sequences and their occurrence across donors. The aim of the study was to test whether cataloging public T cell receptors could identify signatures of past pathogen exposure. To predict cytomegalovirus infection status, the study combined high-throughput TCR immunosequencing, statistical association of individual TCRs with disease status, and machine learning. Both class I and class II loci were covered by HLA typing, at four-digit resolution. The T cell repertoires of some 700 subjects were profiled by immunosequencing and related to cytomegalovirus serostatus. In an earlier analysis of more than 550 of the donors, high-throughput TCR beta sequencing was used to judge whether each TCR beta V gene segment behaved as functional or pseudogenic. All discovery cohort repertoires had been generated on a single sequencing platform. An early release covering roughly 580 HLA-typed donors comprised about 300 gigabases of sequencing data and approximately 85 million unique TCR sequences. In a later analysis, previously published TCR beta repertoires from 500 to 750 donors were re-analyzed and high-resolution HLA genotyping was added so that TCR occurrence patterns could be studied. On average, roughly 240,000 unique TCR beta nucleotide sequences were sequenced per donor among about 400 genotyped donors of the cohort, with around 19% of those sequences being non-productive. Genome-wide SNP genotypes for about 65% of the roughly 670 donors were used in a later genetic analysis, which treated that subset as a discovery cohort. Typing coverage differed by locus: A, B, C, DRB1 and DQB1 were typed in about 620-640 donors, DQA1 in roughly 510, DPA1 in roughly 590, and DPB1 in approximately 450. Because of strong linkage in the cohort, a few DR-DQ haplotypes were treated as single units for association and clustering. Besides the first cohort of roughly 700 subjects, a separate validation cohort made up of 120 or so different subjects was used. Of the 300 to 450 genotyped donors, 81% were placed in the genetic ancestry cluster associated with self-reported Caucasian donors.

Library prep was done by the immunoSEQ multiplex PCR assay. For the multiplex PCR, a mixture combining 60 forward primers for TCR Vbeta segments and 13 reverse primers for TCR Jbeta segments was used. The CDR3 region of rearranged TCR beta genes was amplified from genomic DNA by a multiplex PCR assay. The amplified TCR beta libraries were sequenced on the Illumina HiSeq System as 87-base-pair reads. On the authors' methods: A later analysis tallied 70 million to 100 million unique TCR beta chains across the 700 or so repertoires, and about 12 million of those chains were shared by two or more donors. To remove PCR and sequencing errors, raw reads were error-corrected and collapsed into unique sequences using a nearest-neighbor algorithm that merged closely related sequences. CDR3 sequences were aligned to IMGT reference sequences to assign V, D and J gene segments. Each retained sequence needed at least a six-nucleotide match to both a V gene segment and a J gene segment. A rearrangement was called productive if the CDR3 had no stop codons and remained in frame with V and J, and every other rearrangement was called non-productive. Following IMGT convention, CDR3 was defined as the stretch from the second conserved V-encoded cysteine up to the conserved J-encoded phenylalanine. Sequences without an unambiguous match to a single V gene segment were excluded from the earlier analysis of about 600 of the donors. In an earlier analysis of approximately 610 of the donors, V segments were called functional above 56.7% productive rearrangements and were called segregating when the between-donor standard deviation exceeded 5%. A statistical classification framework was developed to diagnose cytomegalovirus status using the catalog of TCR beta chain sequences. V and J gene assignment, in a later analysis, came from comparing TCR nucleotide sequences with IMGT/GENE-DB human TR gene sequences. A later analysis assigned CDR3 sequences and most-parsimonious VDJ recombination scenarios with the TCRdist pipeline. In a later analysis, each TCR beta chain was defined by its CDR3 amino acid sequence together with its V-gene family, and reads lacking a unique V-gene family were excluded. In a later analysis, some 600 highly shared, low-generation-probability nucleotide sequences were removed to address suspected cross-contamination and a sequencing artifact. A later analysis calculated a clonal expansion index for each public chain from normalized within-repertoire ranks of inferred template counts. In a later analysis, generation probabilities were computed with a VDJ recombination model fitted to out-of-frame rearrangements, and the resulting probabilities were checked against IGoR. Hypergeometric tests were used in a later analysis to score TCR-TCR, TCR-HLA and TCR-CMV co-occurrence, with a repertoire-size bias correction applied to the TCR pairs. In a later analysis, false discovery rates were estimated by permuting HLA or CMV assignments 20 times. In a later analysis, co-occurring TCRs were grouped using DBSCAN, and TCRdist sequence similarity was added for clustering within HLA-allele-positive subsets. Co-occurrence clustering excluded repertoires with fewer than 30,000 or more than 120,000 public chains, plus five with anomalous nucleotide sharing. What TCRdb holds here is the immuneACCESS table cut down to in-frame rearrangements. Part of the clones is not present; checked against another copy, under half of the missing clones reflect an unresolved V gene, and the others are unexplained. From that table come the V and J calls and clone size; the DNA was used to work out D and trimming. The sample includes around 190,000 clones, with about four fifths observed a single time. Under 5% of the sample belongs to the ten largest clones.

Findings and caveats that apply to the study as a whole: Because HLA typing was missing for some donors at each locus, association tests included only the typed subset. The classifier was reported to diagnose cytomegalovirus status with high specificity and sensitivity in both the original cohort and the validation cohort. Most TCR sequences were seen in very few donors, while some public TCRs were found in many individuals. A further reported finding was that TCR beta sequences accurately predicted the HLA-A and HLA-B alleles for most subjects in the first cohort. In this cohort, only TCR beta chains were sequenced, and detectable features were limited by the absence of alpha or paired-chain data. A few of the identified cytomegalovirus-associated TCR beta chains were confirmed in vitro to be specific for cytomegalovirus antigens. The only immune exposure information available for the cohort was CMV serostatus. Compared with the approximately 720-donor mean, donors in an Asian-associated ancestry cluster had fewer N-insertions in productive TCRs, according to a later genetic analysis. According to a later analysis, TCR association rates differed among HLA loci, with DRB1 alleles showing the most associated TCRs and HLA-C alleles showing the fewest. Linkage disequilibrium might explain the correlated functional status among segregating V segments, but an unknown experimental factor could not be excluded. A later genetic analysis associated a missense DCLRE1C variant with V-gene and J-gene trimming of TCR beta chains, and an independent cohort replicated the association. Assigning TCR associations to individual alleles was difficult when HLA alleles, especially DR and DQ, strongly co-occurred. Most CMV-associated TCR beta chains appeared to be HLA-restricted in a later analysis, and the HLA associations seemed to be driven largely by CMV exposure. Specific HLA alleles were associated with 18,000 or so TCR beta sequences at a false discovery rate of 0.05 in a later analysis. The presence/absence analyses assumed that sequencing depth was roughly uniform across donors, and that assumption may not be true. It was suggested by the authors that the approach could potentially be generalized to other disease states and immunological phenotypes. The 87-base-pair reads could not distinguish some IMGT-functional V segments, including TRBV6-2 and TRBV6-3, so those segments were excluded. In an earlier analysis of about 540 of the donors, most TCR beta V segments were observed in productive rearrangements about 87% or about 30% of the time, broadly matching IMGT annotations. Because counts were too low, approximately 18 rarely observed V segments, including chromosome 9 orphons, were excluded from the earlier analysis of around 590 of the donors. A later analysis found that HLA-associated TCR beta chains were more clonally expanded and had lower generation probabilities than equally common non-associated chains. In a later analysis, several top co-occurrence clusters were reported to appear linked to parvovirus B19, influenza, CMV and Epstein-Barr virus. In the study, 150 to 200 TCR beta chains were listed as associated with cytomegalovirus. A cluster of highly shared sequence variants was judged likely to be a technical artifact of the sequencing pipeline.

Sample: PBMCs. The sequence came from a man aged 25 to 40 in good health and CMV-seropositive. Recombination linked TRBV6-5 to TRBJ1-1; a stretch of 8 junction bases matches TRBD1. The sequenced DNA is TGTGCCAGCAGCCTACGCAGGGGGCTGAGCACTGAAGCTTTCTTT. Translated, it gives CASSLRRGLSTEAFF.